This passage covers 20 T cell receptor beta chains from one sample sequenced in a study of blood T cell repertoires in COVID-19. Some clones are missing from TCRdb's copy, which holds only in-frame ones; the method was immunoSEQ multiplex PCR. This sample has 130,000 or so clones; 88% occur once, and the top ten carry approximately 8%. The specimen was peripheral blood. These receptors came from a middle-aged man with acute or convalescent COVID-19.

V gene TRBV12-3 or TRBV12-4 combines with J gene TRBJ2-7; D is unclear. The CDR3 loop spans 13 amino acids. Between the trimmed V and J ends, which lost 1 base and 0 bases, there was a span of 4 bases. The CDR3 here is CASSLGGSYEQYF. As DNA, the CDR3 is TGTGCCAGCAGTTTAGGAGGCTCCTACGAGCAGTACTTC.

The CDR3, as DNA: TGTGCCAGCATGTTATCTGGGGCCAACGTCCTGACTTTC. Translating gives CASMLSGANVLTF. This chain uses TRBV6-5 with TRBJ2-6; D uncertain. Germline assignment: CDR1 MNHEY and CDR2 SVGAGI. There are 13 residues in the CDR3. Trimming cost V 7 bases and J 1 base, with 5 bases left between them.

This chain connects TRBV18 to TRBJ1-1; TRBD1 aligns across 11 bases. The germline CDR1 and CDR2 sequences are KGHSH and LQKENI. The junction had 3 bases not matched to a gene; V was cut back by 5 bases and J by 4 bases. The CDR3 loop spans 14 amino acids. CDR3 nucleotides: TGTGCCAGCTCAGAGGGGACAGGGGGCACTGAAGCTTTCTTT. Translation: CASSEGTGGTEAFF.

This chain connects TRBV5-1 to TRBJ2-7; TRBD2 matches at 8 bases. The CDR3 has 16 residues. Per the germline V gene, CDR1 is SGHRS and CDR2 is YFSETQ. V shed 4 bases, J shed 1 base, and the junction held 10 bases outside the gene matches. CDR3 protein: CASSEGAGGPSYEQYF. For the CDR3, the DNA is TGCGCCAGCAGCGAGGGTGCGGGAGGCCCTTCCTACGAGCAGTACTTC.

This chain uses TRBV9 with TRBJ2-7; 8 positions match TRBD2. The CDR3 runs 16 residues. CDR1 SGDLS and CDR2 YYNGEE come from the germline V gene. V shed 2 bases, J shed 5 bases, and the junction held 12 bases outside the gene matches. DNA of the CDR3: TGTGCCAGCAGCGTCGGAGGGGCGGGAGGACTGGACGAGCAGTACTTC. It is translated as CASSVGGAGGLDEQYF.

The count of this clone is one. The chain recombines TRBV7-2 with TRBJ2-2; 7 nucleotides align to TRBD2. CDR3 length equals 17 residues. CDR1 and CDR2 from the germline V gene are SGHTA and FQGNSA. The ends lost 0 bases at V and 6 bases at J; junction bases unmatched: 10. The CDR3 DNA reads TGTGCCAGCAGCTTAGCGGGAGACATGCGGGAGCCCGGGGAGCTGTTTTTT. Amino acids: CASSLAGDMREPGELFF.

The genes are TRBV19 and TRBJ2-7; no firm D call. Trimming shortened V by 1 base and J by 6 bases, and 4 bases separated the two germline ends. The CDR3 is made up of 11 amino acids. Germline CDR1 reads LNHDA; CDR2 reads SQIVND (reference sequence). CDR3 nucleotide sequence: TGTGCCAGTAGTATAGCGGGCGAGCAGTACTTC. Translating it yields CASSIAGEQYF.

This clone occurred many times. V and J are TRBV6-1 and TRBJ2-3; 11 bases fit TRBD2. With V trimmed by 3 bases and J by 5 bases, 4 bases remained unmatched. Germline CDR1 is MNHNS and CDR2 is SASEGT. The CDR3 loop spans 15 amino acids. The CDR3 is CASSDSGRALDTQYF. The CDR3 DNA follows: TGTGCCAGCAGTGATAGCGGGAGGGCCTTAGATACGCAGTATTTT.

The rearrangement links TRBV6-1 to TRBJ2-7; tentative D call: TRBD1 (6 bases). Germline V gene data show CDR1 as MNHNS and CDR2 as SASEGT. V lost 2 bases and J lost 4, with 18 bases in between. The CDR3 runs to 16 residues. CDR3 coding DNA: TGTGCCAGCAGTGAACGCCCAGACAGGATCGGGTACGAGCAGTACTTC. The encoded protein is CASSERPDRIGYEQYF.

The chain combines TRBV5-1 with TRBJ2-1; TRBD2 matches 14 bases. CDR1 is SGHRS and CDR2 is YFSETQ in the germline V gene. The CDR3 is 20 amino acids. V lost 3 bases, J lost 3 bases, and 14 bases stayed unmatched. This chain's CDR3 is CASSWGQDRLAGGVYNEQFF. CDR3 in DNA: TGCGCCAGCAGCTGGGGACAGGACAGACTAGCGGGAGGGGTCTACAATGAGCAGTTCTTC. Complete variable domain (other parts from reference TRBV5-1 and TRBJ2-1): KAGVTQTPRYLIKTRGQQVTLSCSPISGHRSVSWYQQTPGQGLQFLFEYFSETQRNKGNFPGRFSGRQFSNSRSEMNVSTLELGDSALYLCASSWGQDRLAGGVYNEQFFGPGTRLTVL.

The V gene is TRBV30, the J gene TRBJ2-5; the D is unclear. The V end lost 5 bases, the J end lost 2 bases, and 15 bases lay between the germline ends. Germline V lookup: CDR1 GTSNPN, CDR2 SVGIG (reference sequence). This CDR3 has 14 amino acids. The CDR3 region is CAWEVTGLQETQYF. Written as DNA, the CDR3 is TGTGCCTGGGAGGTTACCGGGTTACAAGAGACCCAGTACTTC.

J is TRBJ1-3 and V is TRBV3-1 (or the pseudogene TRBV3-2); D is unclear. CDR1 and CDR2 from the germline V gene are LGHDT and YNNKEL (reference sequence). CDR3 length: 13 residues. V lost 1 base, J lost 9 bases, and 10 bases lay in between. The CDR3: CASSQGVGGTIYF. The CDR3 DNA sequence: TGTGCCAGCAGCCAAGGGGTGGGAGGCACCATATATTTT.

V and J are TRBV10-2 and TRBJ1-5, with 7 bases aligning to TRBD1. With 2 bases clipped from V and 8 bases from J, the junction kept 12 bases outside the gene matches. CDR1 WSHSY and CDR2 SAAADI come from the germline V gene. CDR3 length: 16 residues. CDR3 nucleotide sequence: TGCGCCAGCAGTGAGCTGTTGGGACAGCGGACAAAGCCCCAGCATTTT. Residues: CASSELLGQRTKPQHF.

The rearrangement uses TRBV30 and TRBJ2-7; possible D gene TRBD2, 7 bases. This CDR3 is built from 16 residues. V was clipped by 3 bases and J by 1 base, with 19 bases between them. Germline values: CDR1 GTSNPN, CDR2 SVGIG (reference sequence). The CDR3 sequence is CAWRMGGAGRSYEQYF. CDR3 in DNA: TGTGCCTGGAGGATGGGGGGGGCGGGACGGTCCTACGAGCAGTACTTC. Filled out from reference TRBV30 and TRBJ2-7, the complete variable domain reads SQTIHQWPATLVQPVGSPLSLECTVEGTSNPNLYWYRQAAGRGLQLLFYSVGIGQISSEVPQNLSASRPQDRQFILSSKKLLLSDSGFYLCAWRMGGAGRSYEQYFGPGTRLTVT.

This clone was counted a single time. The rearrangement joins TRBV7-2 to TRBJ2-4; D is unclear. The germline V and J ends were trimmed by 3 bases and 3 bases, with 15 bases remaining between them. CDR3 length: 16 residues. Germline CDR1 reads SGHTA; CDR2 reads FQGNSA. The CDR3, as DNA: TGTGCCAGCAGCTTCCAAATCCGGAGTGACAAAAACATTCAGTACTTC. This codes for CASSFQIRSDKNIQYF.

The rearrangement links TRBV18 to TRBJ2-5; D unresolved. The CDR3 loop spans 14 amino acids. CDR1 is KGHSH and CDR2 is LQKENI in the germline V gene. Between the trimmed V and J ends, which lost 3 bases and 1 base, there was a span of 9 bases. The CDR3 nucleotides are TGTGCCAGCTCACCGACTGGAATCCAAGAGACCCAGTACTTC. Translated, it gives CASSPTGIQETQYF.

V is TRBV19 and J is TRBJ2-4; tentative D call: TRBD2 (6 bases). V was trimmed by 1 base and J by 1 base, leaving 8 bases between them. From germline, CDR1 is LNHDA and CDR2 SQIVND (reference sequence). CDR3 length: 15 residues. CDR3 sequence (DNA): TGTGCCAGTAGTATAGGGGCGGGGGCCAAAAACATTCAGTACTTC. This gives the protein CASSIGAGAKNIQYF.

The chain is built from TRBV4-1 and TRBJ2-1; 9 nucleotides line up with TRBD2. The CDR3 is 17 amino acids. The ends lost 6 bases at V and 0 bases at J; junction bases unmatched: 9. Germline V CDR1 and CDR2: MGHRA, YSYEKL. The DNA for the CDR3 is TGCGCCAGCAGTGAGCGGGAGGTTCAATCCTCCTACAATGAGCAGTTCTTC. Its protein product is CASSEREVQSSYNEQFF.

The chain recombines TRBV19 with TRBJ2-3; 7 nucleotides align to TRBD1. CDR1 is LNHDA, CDR2 SQIVND, per germline (reference sequence). The trim removed 2 bases at V and 2 bases at J, leaving 13 bases unmatched. The CDR3 totals 18 residues. The CDR3 coding sequence is TGTGCCAGTAGTATAAGATCGACAGGGAAAACCCCCACAGATACGCAGTATTTT. Translating gives CASSIRSTGKTPTDTQYF.

In its sample, this clone was seen once. The gene calls are TRBV5-5 and TRBJ2-3; D is possibly TRBD2 (6 bases). Per germline, CDR1 SGHKS and CDR2 YYEKEE (reference sequence). The length of the CDR3 is 14 residues. V lost 4 bases and J lost 2, with 11 bases in between. The CDR3 loop reads CASSPGGLTDTQYF. In nucleotides, the CDR3 is TGTGCCAGCAGCCCCGGAGGGCTCACAGATACGCAGTATTTT.